These T cell receptor beta chains were read from a single sample in a study of pediatric ulcerative colitis. Measured with immunoSEQ multiplex PCR; TCRdb has only the in-frame clones, and not every one. This sample has 54,000 or so clones; about nine tenths occur once, and the top ten carry about 1.5%. Sequencing used blood. Receptors were obtained from a boy aged 5-17 years who was a control in a study of pediatric ulcerative colitis. CDR3s include the opening cysteine and the closing phenylalanine or tryptophan.

v_gene,CDR3aa
TRBV5-6,CASSLNTEAFF
TRBV27,CASSLSSGGATEQYF
TRBV7-9,CASTFIRENTEAFF
TRBV7-8,CASSPPGLDFSGANVLTF
TRBV29-1,CSGTWGVMETDTQYF
TRBV10-3,CAISDPSRPVYEQYF
TRBV9,CASSVDRTSLNTEAFF
TRBV11-3,CASSPRQGQNTGELFF
TRBV27,CASSPVPVRNTEAFF
TRBV11-3,CASSPGQGNYEQYF
TRBV28,CASSFAWDLETQYF
TRBV9,CASSNLAGAGEQYF
TRBV19,CASSLWATSGSLEQYF
TRBV28,CASSLGGQIYEQYF
TRBV2,CASSETRGLPQHF
TRBV6-5,CASSRQGLEQYF
TRBV28,CASSFPSGQGLLNGYTF
TRBV9,CASSVVGQGFTEAFF
TRBV6-6,CASSYGEGKSYEQYF
TRBV5-1,CASMQATRRDTQYF
TRBV5-1,CASSSGQGVEAFF
TRBV7-3,CASSLAGLATEGEQFF
TRBV5-6,CASSTGYTVLGTEAFF
TRBV5-5,CASSLETNEQFF
TRBV28,CASSRRRFGQRGTQYF
TRBV5-1,CASSLWPGQSSGANVLTF
TRBV28,CASSSIRDRGGNTIYF
TRBV11-2,CASSLGVGRGETQYF
TRBV6-1,CALKTERGTYEQYF
TRBV6-6,CASSNPGTGVSEQYF
TRBV19,CASSSEDRGNTIYF
TRBV27,CASSSSGSSYEQYF
TRBV9,CASSSARGGLWGDTQYF
TRBV28,CASSLPGTGANVLTF
TRBV7-2,CASSPRLAGGNEQFF
TRBV18,CASSPTGLSGNTIYF